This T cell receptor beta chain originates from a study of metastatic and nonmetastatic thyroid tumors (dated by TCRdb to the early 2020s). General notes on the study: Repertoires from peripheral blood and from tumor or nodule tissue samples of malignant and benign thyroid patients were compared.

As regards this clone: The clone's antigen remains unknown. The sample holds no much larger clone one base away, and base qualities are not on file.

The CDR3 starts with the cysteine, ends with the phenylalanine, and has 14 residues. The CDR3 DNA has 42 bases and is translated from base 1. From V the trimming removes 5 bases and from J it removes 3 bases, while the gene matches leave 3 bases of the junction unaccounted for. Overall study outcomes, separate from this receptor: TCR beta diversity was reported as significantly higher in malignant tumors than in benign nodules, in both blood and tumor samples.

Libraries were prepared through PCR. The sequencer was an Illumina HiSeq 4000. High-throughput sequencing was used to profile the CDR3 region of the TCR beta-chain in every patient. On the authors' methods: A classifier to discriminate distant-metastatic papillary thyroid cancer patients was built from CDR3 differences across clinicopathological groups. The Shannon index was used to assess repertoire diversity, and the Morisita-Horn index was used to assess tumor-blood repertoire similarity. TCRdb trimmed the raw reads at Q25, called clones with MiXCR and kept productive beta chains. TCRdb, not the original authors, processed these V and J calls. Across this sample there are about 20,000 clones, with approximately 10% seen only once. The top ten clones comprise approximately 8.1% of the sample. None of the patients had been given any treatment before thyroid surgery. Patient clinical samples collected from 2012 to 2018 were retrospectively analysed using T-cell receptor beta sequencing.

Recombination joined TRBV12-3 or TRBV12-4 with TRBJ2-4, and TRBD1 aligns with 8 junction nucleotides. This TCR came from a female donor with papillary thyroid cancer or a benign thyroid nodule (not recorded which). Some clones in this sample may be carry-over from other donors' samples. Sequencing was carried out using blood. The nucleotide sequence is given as TGTGCCAGCAGTGCACAGGGGGGCAAAAACATTCAGTACTTC. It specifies CASSAQGGKNIQYF.